This T cell receptor (beta chain) is from a study of T cells in Graves' hyperthyroidism and ophthalmopathy. For this clonotype: Its antigen is still unknown.

TCR beta CDR3 sequences were amplified from RNA transcripts. During a first-round RT-PCR of the TCR CDR3, the HTBI primer set was used. TCRdb passed the multiplex PCR reads through MiXCR, listing each CDR3 protein once. The sample includes 450,000 to 600,000 distinct CDR3 sequences, 11% to 15% of them seen just once. Study results and limitations: Also found in blood were most expanded thyroid clonotypes above 0.001.

Based on clinical symptoms, serum thyroxine and TRAb, thyroid ultrasound and orbital computed tomography, diagnoses were reached. The CDR3 sequence is 13 residues long. Trimming took off 3 bases at V and 4 bases at J, with 6 bases between the two ends. Per the germline V gene, CDR1 is MGHRA and CDR2 is YSYEKL. This TCR was sampled from a woman aged 35 to 49 with Graves' hyperthyroidism. The chain couples TRBV4-1 to TRBJ2-2; D is unclear. The sequenced sample was blood. CDR3 sequence reads: CASSHASTGELFF. The CDR3 region has the DNA TGCGCCAGCAGCCATGCTTCCACCGGGGAGCTGTTTTTT.